The 10 T cell receptor beta chains below come from one sample, sequenced in a study of control samples from healthy donors and cancer patients. The method was immunoSEQ multiplex PCR; TCRdb's version includes in-frame clones alone and lacks a portion of them. The profile shows around 57,000 clones, about 91% of them singletons. Sample: PBMCs. The origin of the receptors is a man aged 25-45 years with colorectal cancer.

The chain employs TRBV7-2 and TRBJ2-2, with 10 bases that match TRBD2. With V trimmed by 5 bases and J by 4 bases, 4 bases remained unmatched. From germline, CDR1 is SGHTA and CDR2 FQGNSA. The CDR3 has 15 residues. CDR3 loop: CASSHSGGRTGELFF. DNA for the CDR3: TGTGCCAGCAGCCATAGCGGGGGGCGCACCGGGGAGCTGTTTTTT.

For the CDR3, the DNA is TGTGCCAGCAGTTCCTCTTCGGCCCCCATCTATGGCTACACCTTC. Amino acids: CASSSSSAPIYGYTF. The chain uses TRBV27 and TRBJ1-2; D uncertain. V lost 4 bases to trimming and J lost 4 bases, with 16 bases between them. The CDR3 length is 15 residues. The V gene's germline CDR1 is MNHEY and CDR2 SMNVEV (reference sequence).

This clone was seen a single time. The chain combines TRBV13 with TRBJ2-5; D possibly uses TRBD1 or TRBD2 (5 bases each). The germline CDR1 and CDR2 sequences are PRHDT and FYEKMQ (reference sequence). Trimming stripped 0 bases from V and 5 bases from J, with 13 bases between. The CDR3 runs 15 residues. CDR3 nucleotide sequence: TGTGCCAGCAGCTTAGGGGGCGAGGGGTTGGAGACCCAGTACTTC. Translating it yields CASSLGGEGLETQYF.

This chain uses TRBV3-1 (or the pseudogene TRBV3-2) with TRBJ1-1, with TRBD1 matching 10 bases. V shed 6 bases, J shed 11 bases, and the junction held 6 bases outside the gene matches. CDR1 and CDR2 from the germline V gene are LGHDT and YNNKEL (reference sequence). This CDR3 comprises 12 residues. The CDR3 loop reads CASRTGGEAAFF. The CDR3 nucleotides are TGTGCCAGCAGGACAGGGGGCGAGGCTGCTTTCTTT.

The gene calls are TRBV11-3 and TRBJ2-1; D remains ambiguous. CDR1 and CDR2 from the germline V gene are SGHNT and YENEEA. This CDR3 contains 15 residues. Trimming shortened V by 1 base and J by 3 bases, and 10 bases separated the two germline ends. The CDR3 protein is CASSLGGSLYNEQFF. DNA for the CDR3: TGTGCCAGCAGCTTAGGCGGTTCCCTCTACAATGAGCAGTTCTTC.

CDR3 DNA sequence: TGTGCCAGCAGCAAACAGGGGGCGAACACTGAAGCTTTCTTT. This encodes CASSKQGANTEAFF. This chain connects TRBV5-4 to TRBJ1-1, with 9 positions matching TRBD1. Trimming took 4 bases from V and 1 from J; bases not matched to a gene: 2. The CDR3 runs to 14 residues. Per the germline V gene, CDR1 is SGHNT and CDR2 is YYREEE (reference sequence).

CDR3 protein: CASSQRGRASNSPLHF. In DNA, the CDR3 is TGCGCCAGCAGCCAAAGGGGTCGGGCCTCAAATTCACCCCTCCACTTT. The rearrangement links TRBV4-1 to TRBJ1-6, with D possibly matching TRBD1 (5 bases). The V gene lost 2 bases and the J gene lost 7 bases, with 15 bases spanning the gap. Germline CDR1 and CDR2: MGHRA and YSYEKL. The CDR3 runs 16 residues.

The genes are TRBV18 and TRBJ2-2, with D possibly called TRBD1 or TRBD2 (6 bases each). In germline, CDR1 is KGHSH, CDR2 LQKENI. The CDR3 is 15 residues long. With 3 bases removed from V and 1 base from J, the gap between germline ends came to 9 bases. Here the CDR3 DNA reads TGTGCCAGCTCACCGGGGGGCCTGAACACCGGGGAGCTGTTTTTT. It encodes CASSPGGLNTGELFF. Drawing the rest from reference TRBV18 and TRBJ2-2, the complete variable domain is NAGVMQNPRHLVRRRGQEARLRCSPMKGHSHVYWYRQLPEEGLKFMVYLQKENIIDESGMPKERFSAEFPKEGPSILRIQQVVRGDSAAYFCASSPGGLNTGELFFGEGSRLTVL.

The genes are TRBV5-1 and TRBJ1-2; no definite D call. V lost 0 bases and J 4 bases, leaving 13 bases between the germline ends. This CDR3 is built from 15 residues. From germline, CDR1 is SGHRS and CDR2 YFSETQ. In DNA, the CDR3 is TGCGCCAGCAGCTTGGATGGGGTGATGGGCTATGGCTACACCTTC. The encoded protein is CASSLDGVMGYGYTF.

The chain recombines TRBV10-3 with TRBJ1-6, with 10 bases fitting TRBD1. Trimming at V came to 5 bases and at J to 10 bases, leaving 5 bases not matched to a gene. This CDR3 contains 14 residues. Germline V gene sequence: CDR1 ENHRY, CDR2 SYGVKD. The DNA for the CDR3 is TGTGCCATCAGTAGACAGGGGGCCGAGTCACCCCTCCACTTT. It translates to CAISRQGAESPLHF.